The count of the clone carrying this T cell receptor beta chain is one. The sample belongs to a study of CD8+ T cells in alopecia areata. Specimens obtained from alopecia areata patients comprised lesional scalp punch biopsies and peripheral blood. In each case, RNA was isolated and then reverse transcribed into cDNA as the sequencing template. Assay used: immunoSEQ multiplex PCR; TCRdb lists only in-frame clones, some missing. The table includes hundreds of thousands of clones, approximately 61% detected once. Germline V gene lookup returns CDR1 KGHSH and CDR2 LQKENI. V was shortened by 0 bases and J by 4 bases, with 14 bases between the two germline ends. The CDR3 contains 16 residues.

The V gene is TRBV18, the J gene TRBJ2-3, with D tentatively TRBD1 (6 bases). Sequences were derived from CD4+ T cells sorted from blood, sampled at week 0. The receptor was isolated from a human donor with alopecia areata. DNA of the CDR3: TGTGCCAGCTCACCACCTCGGCAGGGGTTGTCAGATACGCAGTATTTT. It is translated as CASSPPRQGLSDTQYF.